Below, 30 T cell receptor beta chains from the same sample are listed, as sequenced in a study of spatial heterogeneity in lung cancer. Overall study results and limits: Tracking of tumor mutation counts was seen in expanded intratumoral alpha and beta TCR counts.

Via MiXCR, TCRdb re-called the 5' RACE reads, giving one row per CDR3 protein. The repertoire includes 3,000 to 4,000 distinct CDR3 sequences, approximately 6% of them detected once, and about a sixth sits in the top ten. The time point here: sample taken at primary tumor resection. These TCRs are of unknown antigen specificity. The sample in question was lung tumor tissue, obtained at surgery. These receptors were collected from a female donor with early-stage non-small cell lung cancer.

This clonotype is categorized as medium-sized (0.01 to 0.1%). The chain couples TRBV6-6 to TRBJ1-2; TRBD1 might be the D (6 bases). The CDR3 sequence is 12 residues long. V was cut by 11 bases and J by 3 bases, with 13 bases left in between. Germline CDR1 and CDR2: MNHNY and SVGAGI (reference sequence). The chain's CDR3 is CAYGGAHYGYTF. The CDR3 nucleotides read TGTGCCTACGGGGGGGCCCACTATGGCTACACCTTC.

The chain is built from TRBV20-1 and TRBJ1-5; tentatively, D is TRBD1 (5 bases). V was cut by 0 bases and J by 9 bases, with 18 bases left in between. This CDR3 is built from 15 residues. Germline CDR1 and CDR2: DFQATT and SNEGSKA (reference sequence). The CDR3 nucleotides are TGCAGTGCTAGAGACGAGACAGCTGGATTTGGGCCCCAGCATTTT. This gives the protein CSARDETAGFGPQHF.

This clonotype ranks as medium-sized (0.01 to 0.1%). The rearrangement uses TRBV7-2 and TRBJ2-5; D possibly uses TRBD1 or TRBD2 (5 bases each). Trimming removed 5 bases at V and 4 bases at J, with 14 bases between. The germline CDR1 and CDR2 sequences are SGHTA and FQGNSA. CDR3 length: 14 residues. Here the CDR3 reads CASSMPGRRETQYF. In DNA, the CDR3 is TGTGCCAGCAGCATGCCGGGACGACGAGAGACCCAGTACTTC.

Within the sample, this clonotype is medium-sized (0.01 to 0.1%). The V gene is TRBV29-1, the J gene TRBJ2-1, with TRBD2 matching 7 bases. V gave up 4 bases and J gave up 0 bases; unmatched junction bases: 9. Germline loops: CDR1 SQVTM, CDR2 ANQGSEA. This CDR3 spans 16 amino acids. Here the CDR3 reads CSVVGLVSSSYNEQFF. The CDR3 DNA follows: TGCAGCGTTGTCGGACTAGTCTCTAGCTCCTACAATGAGCAGTTCTTC.

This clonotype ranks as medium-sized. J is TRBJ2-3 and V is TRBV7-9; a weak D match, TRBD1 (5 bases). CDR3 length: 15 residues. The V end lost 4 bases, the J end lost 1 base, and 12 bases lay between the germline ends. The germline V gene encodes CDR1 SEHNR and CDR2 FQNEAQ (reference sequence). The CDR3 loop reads CASSSTLQGTDTQYF. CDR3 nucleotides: TGTGCCAGCAGCTCAACTTTACAGGGCACAGATACGCAGTATTTT.

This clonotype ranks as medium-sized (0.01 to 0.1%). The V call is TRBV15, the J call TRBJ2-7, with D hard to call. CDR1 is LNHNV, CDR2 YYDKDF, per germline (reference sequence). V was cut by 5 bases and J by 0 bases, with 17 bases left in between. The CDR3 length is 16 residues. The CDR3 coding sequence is TGTGCCACCAGCCACCCCAGCAGGTCGGGCTCCTACGAGCAGTACTTC. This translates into CATSHPSRSGSYEQYF. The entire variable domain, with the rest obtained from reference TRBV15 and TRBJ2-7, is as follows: DAMVIQNPRYQVTQFGKPVTLSCSQTLNHNVMYWYQQKSSQAPKLLFHYYDKDFNNEADTPDNFQSRRPNTSFCFLDIRSPGLGDTAMYLCATSHPSRSGSYEQYFGPGTRLTVT.

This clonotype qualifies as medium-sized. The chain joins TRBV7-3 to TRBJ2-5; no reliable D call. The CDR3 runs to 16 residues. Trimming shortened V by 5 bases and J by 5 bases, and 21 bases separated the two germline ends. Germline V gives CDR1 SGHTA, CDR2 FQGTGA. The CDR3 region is CASSASLSGSWETQYF. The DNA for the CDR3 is TGTGCCAGCAGCGCCTCTCTCTCCGGGTCATGGGAGACCCAGTACTTC.

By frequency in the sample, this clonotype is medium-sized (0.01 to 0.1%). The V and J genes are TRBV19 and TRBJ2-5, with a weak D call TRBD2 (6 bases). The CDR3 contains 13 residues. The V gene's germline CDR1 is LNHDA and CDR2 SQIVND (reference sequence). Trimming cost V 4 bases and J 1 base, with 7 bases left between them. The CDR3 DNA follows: TGTGCCAGTAGTACTAGCGCCCAAGAGACCCAGTACTTC. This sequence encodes CASSTSAQETQYF. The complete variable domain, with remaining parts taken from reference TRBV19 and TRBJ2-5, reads DGGITQSPKYLFRKEGQNVTLSCEQNLNHDAMYWYRQDPGQGLRLIYYSQIVNDFQKGDIAEGYSVSREKKESFPLTVTSAQKNPTAFYLCASSTSAQETQYFGPGTRLLVL.

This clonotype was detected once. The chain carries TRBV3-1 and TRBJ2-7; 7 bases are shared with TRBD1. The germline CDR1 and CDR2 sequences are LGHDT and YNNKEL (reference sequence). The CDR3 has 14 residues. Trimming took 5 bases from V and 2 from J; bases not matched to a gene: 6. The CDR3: CASSTRQGPYEQYF. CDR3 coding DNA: TGTGCCAGCAGCACCCGACAGGGCCCCTACGAGCAGTACTTC.

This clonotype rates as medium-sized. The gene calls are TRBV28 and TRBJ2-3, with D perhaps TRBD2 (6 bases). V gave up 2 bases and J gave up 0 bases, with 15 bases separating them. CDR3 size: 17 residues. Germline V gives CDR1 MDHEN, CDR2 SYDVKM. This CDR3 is CASSLPGSLPSTDTQYF. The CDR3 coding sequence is TGTGCCAGCAGTTTACCCGGGAGCTTACCTAGCACAGATACGCAGTATTTT. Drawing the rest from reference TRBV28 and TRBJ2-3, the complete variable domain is DVKVTQSSRYLVKRTGEKVFLECVQDMDHENMFWYRQDPGLGLRLIYFSYDVKMKEKGDIPEGYSVSREKKERFSLILESASTNQTSMYLCASSLPGSLPSTDTQYFGPGTRLTVL.

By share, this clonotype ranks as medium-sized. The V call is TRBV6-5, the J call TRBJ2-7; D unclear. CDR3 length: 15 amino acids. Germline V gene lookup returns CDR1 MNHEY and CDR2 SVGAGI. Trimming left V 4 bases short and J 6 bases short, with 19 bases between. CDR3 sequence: CASSSGRTMLFEQYF. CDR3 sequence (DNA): TGTGCCAGCAGTTCGGGCAGGACGATGTTATTCGAGCAGTACTTC.

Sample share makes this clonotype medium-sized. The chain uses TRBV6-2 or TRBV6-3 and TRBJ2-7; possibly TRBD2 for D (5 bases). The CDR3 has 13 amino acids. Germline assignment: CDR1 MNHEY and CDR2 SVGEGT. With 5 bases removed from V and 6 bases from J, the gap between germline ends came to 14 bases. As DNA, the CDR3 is TGTGCCAGCAGTCTCAGAGGAGAGGGCGAGCAGTACGTC. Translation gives CASSLRGEGEQYV.

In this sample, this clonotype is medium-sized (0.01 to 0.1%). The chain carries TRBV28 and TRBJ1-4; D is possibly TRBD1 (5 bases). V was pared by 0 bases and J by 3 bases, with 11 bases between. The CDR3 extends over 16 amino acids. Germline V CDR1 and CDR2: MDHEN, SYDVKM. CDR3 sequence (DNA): TGTGCCAGCAGTTTATGGAGCGGGGCCCCTAATGAAAAACTGTTTTTT. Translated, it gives CASSLWSGAPNEKLFF.

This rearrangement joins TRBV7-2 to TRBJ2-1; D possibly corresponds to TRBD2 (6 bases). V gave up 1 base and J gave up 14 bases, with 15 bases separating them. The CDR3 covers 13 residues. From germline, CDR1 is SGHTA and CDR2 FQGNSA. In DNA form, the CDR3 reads TGTGCCAGCAGCTTAGTCGTTAGCGGAAGGGAGTTCTTC. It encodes CASSLVVSGREFF.

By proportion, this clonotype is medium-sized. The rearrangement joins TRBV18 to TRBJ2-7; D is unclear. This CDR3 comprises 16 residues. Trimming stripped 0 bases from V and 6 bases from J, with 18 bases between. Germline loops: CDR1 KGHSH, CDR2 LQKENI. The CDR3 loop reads CASSPPVALTSSEQYF. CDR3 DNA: TGTGCCAGCTCACCACCGGTCGCGCTTACTTCGTCCGAGCAGTACTTC.

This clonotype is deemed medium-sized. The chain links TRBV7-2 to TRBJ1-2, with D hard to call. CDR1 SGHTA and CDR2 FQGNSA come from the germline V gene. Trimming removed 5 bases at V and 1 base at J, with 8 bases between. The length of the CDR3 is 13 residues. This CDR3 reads CASSRDGNYGYTF. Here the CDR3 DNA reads TGTGCCAGCAGCCGCGACGGTAACTATGGCTACACCTTC.

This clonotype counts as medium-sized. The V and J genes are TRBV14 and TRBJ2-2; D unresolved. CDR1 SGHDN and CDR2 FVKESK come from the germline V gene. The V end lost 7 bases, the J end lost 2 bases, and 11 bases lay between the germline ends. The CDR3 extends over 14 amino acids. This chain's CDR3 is CASKGQANTGELFF. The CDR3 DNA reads TGTGCCAGCAAAGGGCAGGCTAACACCGGGGAGCTGTTTTTT.

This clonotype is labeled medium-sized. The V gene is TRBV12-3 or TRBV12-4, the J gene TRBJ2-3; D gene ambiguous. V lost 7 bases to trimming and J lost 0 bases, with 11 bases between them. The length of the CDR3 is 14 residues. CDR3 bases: TGTGCCAGCAAACCGGGCCGAAGCACAGATACGCAGTATTTT. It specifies CASKPGRSTDTQYF.

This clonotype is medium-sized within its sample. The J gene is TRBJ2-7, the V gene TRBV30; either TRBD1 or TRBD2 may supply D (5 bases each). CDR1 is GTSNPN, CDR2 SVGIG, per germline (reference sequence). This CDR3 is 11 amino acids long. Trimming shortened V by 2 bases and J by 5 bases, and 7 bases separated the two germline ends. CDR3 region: CAWSMGHEQYV. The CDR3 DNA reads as TGTGCCTGGAGTATGGGACACGAGCAGTACGTC.

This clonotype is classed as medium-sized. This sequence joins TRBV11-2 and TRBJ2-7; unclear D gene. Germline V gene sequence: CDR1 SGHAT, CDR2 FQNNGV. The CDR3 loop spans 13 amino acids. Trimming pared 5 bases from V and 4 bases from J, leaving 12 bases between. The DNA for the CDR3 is TGTGCCAGCAGCCCCGGTCGGGTTTACGAGCAGTACTTC. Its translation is CASSPGRVYEQYF.

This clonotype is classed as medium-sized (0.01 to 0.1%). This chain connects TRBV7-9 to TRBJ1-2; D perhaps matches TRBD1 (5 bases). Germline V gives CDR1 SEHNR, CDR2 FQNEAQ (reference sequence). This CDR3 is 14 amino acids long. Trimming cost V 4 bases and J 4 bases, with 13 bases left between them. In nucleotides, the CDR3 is TGTGCCAGCAGCTGGGTCACAGGTTCCTATGGCTACACCTTC. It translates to CASSWVTGSYGYTF.

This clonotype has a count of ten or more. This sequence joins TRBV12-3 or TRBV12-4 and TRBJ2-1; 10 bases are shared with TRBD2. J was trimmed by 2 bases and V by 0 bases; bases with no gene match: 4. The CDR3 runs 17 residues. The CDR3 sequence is CASSLAVAGGTYNEQFF. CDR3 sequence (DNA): TGTGCCAGCAGTTTAGCTGTAGCGGGAGGCACCTACAATGAGCAGTTCTTC.

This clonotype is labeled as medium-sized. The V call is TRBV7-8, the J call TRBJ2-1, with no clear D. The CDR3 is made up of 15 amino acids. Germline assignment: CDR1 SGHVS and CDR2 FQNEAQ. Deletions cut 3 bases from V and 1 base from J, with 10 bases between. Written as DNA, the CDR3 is TGTGCCAGCAGCTTGTTGGGCGGATCCTACAATGAGCAGTTCTTC. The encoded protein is CASSLLGGSYNEQFF.

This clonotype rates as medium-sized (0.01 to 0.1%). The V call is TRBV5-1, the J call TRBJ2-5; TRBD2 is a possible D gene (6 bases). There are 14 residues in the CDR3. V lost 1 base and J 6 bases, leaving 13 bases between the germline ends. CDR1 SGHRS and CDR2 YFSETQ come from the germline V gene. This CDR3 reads CASSLSGVEKTQYF. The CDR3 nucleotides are TGCGCCAGCAGCTTGTCGGGAGTTGAGAAGACCCAGTACTTC.

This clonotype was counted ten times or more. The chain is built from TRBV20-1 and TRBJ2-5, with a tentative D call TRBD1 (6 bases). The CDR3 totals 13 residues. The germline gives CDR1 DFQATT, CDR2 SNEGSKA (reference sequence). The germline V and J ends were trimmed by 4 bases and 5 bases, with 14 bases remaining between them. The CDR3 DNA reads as TGCAGTGCTACTCAGGGGTCTGTGGAGACCCAGTACTTC. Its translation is CSATQGSVETQYF.

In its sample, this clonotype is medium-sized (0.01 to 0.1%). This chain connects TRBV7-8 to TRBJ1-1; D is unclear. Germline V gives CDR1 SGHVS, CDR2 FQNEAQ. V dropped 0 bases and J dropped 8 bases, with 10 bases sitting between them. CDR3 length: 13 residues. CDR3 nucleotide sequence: TGTGCCAGCAGCTTAGCTGGGGTACTAGAAGCTTTCTTT. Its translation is CASSLAGVLEAFF.

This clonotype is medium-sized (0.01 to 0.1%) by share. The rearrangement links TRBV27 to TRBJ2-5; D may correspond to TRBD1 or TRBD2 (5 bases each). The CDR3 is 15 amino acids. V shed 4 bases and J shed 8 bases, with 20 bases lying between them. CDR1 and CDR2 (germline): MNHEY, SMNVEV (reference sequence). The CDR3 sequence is CASSSERQGEVTQYF. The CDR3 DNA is TGTGCCAGCAGTTCCGAGCGGCAGGGCGAGGTTACCCAGTACTTC.

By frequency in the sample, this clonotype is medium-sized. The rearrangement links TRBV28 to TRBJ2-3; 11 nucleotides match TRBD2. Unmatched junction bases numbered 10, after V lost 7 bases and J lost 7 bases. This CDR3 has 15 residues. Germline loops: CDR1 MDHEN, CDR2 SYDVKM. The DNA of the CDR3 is TGTGCCAGCACTGATCCGGGACTAGCGGTATATACGCAGTATTTT. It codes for CASTDPGLAVYTQYF.

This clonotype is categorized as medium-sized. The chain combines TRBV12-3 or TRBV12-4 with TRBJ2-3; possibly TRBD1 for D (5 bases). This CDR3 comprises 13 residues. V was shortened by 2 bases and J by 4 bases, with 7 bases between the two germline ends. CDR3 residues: CASSLLTADTQYF. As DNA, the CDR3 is TGTGCCAGCAGTTTATTGACAGCAGATACGCAGTATTTT.

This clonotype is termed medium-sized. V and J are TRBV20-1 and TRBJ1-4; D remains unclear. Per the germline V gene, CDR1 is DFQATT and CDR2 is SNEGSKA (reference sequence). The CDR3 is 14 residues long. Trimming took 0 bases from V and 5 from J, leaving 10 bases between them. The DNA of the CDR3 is TGCAGTGCTAGAGATTCGGCGCTCAATGAAAAACTGTTTTTT. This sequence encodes CSARDSALNEKLFF.